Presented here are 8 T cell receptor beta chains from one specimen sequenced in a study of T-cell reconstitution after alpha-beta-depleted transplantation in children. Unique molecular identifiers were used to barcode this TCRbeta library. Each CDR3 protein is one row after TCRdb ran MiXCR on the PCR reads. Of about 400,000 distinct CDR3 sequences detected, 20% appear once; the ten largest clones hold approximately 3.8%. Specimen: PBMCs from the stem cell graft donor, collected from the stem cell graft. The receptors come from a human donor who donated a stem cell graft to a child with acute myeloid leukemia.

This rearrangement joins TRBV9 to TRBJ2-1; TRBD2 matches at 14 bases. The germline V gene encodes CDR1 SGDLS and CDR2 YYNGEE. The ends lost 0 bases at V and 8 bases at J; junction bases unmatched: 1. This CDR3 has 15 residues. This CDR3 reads CASSVGTSGRHEQFF. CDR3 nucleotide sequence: TGTGCCAGCAGCGTAGGGACTAGCGGGAGGCATGAGCAGTTCTTC.

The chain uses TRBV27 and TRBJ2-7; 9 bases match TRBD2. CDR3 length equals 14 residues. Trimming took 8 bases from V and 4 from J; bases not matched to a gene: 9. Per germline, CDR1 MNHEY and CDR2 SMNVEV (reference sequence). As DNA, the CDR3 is TGTGCCAGCTCTAAGCTAGCGGGGTTATACGAGCAGTACTTC. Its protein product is CASSKLAGLYEQYF.

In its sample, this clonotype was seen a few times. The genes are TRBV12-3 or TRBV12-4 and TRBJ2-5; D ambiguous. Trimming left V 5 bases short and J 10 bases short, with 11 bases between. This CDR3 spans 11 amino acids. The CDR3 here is CASSRKRIQYF. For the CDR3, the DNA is TGTGCCAGCAGTCGGAAGAGGATCCAGTACTTC.

CDR3 in DNA: TGCAGCGGTTACCAGGGGGGAATCGTCTACAATGAGCAGTTCTTC. It yields the protein CSGYQGGIVYNEQFF. The gene calls are TRBV29-1 and TRBJ2-1; D is perhaps TRBD1 (7 bases). The CDR3 is 15 amino acids. V was trimmed by 7 bases and J by 3 bases, leaving 19 bases between them. Per germline, CDR1 SQVTM and CDR2 ANQGSEA.

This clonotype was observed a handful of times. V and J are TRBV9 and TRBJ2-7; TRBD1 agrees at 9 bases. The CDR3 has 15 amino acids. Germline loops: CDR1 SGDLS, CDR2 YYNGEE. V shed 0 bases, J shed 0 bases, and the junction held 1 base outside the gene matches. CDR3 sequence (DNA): TGTGCCAGCAGCGTAGGGACAGGGGCCTCCTACGAGCAGTACTTC. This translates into CASSVGTGASYEQYF.

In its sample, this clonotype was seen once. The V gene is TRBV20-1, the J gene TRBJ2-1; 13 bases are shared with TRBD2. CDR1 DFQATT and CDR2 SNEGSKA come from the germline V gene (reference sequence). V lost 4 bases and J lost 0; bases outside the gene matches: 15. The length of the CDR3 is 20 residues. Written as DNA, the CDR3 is TGCAGTGCTACCCCTAACCCGGGACTAGCGGGAAAAAGCTCCTACAATGAGCAGTTCTTC. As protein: CSATPNPGLAGKSSYNEQFF.

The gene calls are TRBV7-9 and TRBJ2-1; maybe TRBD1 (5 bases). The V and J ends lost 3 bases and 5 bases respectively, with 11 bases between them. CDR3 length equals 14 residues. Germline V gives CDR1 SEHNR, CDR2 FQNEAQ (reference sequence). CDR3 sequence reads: CASSFPWGNNEQFF. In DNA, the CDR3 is TGTGCCAGCAGCTTCCCTTGGGGCAACAATGAGCAGTTCTTC.

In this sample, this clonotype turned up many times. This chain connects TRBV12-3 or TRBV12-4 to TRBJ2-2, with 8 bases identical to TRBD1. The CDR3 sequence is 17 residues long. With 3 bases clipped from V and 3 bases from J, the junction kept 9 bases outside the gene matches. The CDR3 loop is CASSLTPDRAHTGELFF. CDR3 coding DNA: TGTGCCAGCAGTTTGACCCCGGACAGGGCCCACACCGGGGAGCTGTTTTTT.